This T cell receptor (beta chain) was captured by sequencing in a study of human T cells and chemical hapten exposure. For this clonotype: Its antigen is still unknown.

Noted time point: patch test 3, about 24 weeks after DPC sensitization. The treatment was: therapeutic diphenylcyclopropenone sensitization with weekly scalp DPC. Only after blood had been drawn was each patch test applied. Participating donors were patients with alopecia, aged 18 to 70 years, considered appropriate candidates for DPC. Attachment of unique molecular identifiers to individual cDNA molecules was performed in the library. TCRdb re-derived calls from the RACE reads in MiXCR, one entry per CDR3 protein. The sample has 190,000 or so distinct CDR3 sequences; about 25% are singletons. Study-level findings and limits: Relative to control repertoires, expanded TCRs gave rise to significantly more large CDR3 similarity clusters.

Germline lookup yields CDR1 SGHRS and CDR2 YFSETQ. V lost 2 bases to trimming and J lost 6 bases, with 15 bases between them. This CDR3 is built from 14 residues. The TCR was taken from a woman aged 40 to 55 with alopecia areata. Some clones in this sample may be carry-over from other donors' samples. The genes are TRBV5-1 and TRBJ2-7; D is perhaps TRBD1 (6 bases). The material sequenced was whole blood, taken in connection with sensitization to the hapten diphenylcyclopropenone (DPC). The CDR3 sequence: CASSLQGSLGEQYF. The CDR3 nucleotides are TGCGCCAGCAGCTTACAGGGTTCCCTAGGCGAGCAGTACTTC. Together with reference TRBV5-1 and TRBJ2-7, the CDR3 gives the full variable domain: KAGVTQTPRYLIKTRGQQVTLSCSPISGHRSVSWYQQTPGQGLQFLFEYFSETQRNKGNFPGRFSGRQFSNSRSEMNVSTLELGDSALYLCASSLQGSLGEQYFGPGTRLTVT.